This T cell receptor (beta chain) was obtained from a study of blood T cell repertoires in COVID-19. About the study: The origin of the acute and convalescent COVID-19 samples was the United States, Italy and Spain. Sample material is recorded as cDNA or gDNA derived from T cells, B-cell-depleted T cells, or PBMCs.

Deletions cut 0 bases from V and 4 bases from J, with 16 bases between. Germline V gene lookup returns CDR1 SGHDT and CDR2 YYEEEE. CDR3 size: 16 residues. Per the study methods: For nucleated cells, counts were estimated from reference gene primer amplification. Method: immunoSEQ multiplex PCR; TCRdb's copy keeps in-frame clones and lacks some. The D gene and trimming were derived from the DNA, and the V and J assignments and clone size from that table. This table holds approximately 100,000 clones, roughly 86% found once. The sequenced sample consisted of peripheral blood. The sequence was collected from a woman aged 25 to 39 with acute or convalescent COVID-19. The J gene is TRBJ1-2, the V gene TRBV5-6, with D possibly being TRBD1 (6 bases). CDR3 loop: CASSLGTGQRLYGYTF. The CDR3 coding sequence is TGTGCCAGCAGCTTGGGAACCGGACAGCGCCTCTATGGCTACACCTTC. The full variable domain, with the rest looked up from reference TRBV5-6 and TRBJ1-2, is DAGVTQSPTHLIKTRGQQVTLRCSPKSGHDTVSWYQQALGQGPQFIFQYYEEEERQRGNFPDRFSGHQFPNYSSELNVNALLLGDSALYLCASSLGTGQRLYGYTFGSGTRLTVV.